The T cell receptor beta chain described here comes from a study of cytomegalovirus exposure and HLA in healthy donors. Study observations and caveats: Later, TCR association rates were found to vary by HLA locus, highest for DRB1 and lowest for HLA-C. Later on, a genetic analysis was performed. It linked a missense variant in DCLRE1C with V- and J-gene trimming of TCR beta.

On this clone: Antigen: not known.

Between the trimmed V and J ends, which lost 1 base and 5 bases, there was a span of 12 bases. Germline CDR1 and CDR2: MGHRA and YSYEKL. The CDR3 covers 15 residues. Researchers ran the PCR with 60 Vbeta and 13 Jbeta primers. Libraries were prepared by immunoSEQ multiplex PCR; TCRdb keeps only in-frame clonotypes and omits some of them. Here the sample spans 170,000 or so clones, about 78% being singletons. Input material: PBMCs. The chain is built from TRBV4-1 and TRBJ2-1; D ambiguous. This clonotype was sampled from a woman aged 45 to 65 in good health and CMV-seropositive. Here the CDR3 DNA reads TGCGCCAGCAGCCAAGGACTGCCAAGCCACAATGAGCAGTTCTTC. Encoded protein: CASSQGLPSHNEQFF.